This T cell receptor beta chain is drawn from a study of blood T cell repertoires in COVID-19. Germline CDR1 is SGHNT and CDR2 is YYREEE (reference sequence). With 2 bases removed from V and 7 bases from J, the gap between germline ends came to 22 bases. The CDR3 is 16 amino acids. In terms of age and location, participants ranged from about 18 to 90 years and lived in 24 US areas. Cohort 3 donors counted as recovered after two negative PCRs, clearance, or resolved symptoms. Original methodology: Estimated nucleated cell counts came from reference gene primer amplification. Profiling relied on immunoSEQ multiplex PCR, and the TCRdb table lists in-frame clones only, not all of them. The V and J calls and clone size are taken from that table; D and trimming were inferred from the DNA. Seen here are 500,000 or so clones, around 87% observed once, and the top ten hold 0.7%.

Sequencing was performed on PBMCs or T cells enriched from blood (not recorded which). The source is a woman younger than 30 who had recovered from COVID-19. This chain uses TRBV5-4 with TRBJ2-7; D possibly corresponds to TRBD2 (6 bases). Here the CDR3 reads CASSFGETGLSTEQYF. CDR3 nucleotide sequence: TGTGCCAGCAGCTTTGGGGAGACGGGACTCTCTACGGAGCAGTACTTC.